This TCR beta chain derives from a study of memory CD4+ T cells and cytomegalovirus serostatus. Single viable CD3+CD4+CD8-CD45RO+ cells were sorted as the memory CD4+ T cells. Positive selection with CD4 microbeads enriched total CD4+ T cells. Regarding this clone: Its antigen is unknown.

Profiling relied on immunoSEQ multiplex PCR, and the TCRdb table lists in-frame clones only, not all of them. This sample has about 27,000 clones; 76% occur once, and the top ten carry 0.85% to 1.1%. Regarding the study as a whole: The CMV-associated TCR signature appears largely within the CD4+ memory repertoire. Of approximately 160 reported CMV TCRbeta sequences, just over 65 were found in memory CD4+ repertoires.

The CDR3 covers 13 residues. V lost 5 bases and J 4 bases, leaving 8 bases between the germline ends. Germline lookup yields CDR1 SEHNR and CDR2 FQNEAQ (reference sequence). The sample was memory CD4+ T cells from blood. The receptor comes from an adult in good health and CMV-seronegative. The chain recombines TRBV7-9 with TRBJ2-2; D is undetermined. The CDR3 loop is CASSRSSTGELFF. The DNA for the CDR3 is TGTGCCAGCAGCCGCTCTTCCACCGGGGAGCTGTTTTTT. Full variable domain (rest looked up from reference TRBV7-9 and TRBJ2-2): DTGVSQNPRHKITKRGQNVTFRCDPISEHNRLYWYRQTLGQGPEFLTYFQNEAQLEKSRLLSDRFSAERPKGSFSTLEIQRTEQGDSAMYLCASSRSSTGELFFGEGSRLTVL.